The sequence of this T cell receptor beta chain was determined in a study of blood T cell repertoires in COVID-19. There are 11 residues in the CDR3. The V and J ends lost 7 bases and 3 bases respectively, with 6 bases between them. CDR1 is SGHTA, CDR2 FQGTGA, per germline. Sequencing used immunoSEQ multiplex PCR; TCRdb keeps in-frame clones, though not all of them. The sample yields around 250,000 clones, about 80% seen once. The V gene is TRBV7-3, the J gene TRBJ2-5; D is unresolved. Sequencing input: peripheral blood. The receptor's source is a woman of 80 years or more with acute or convalescent COVID-19. The CDR3 reads CASNTEETQYF. CDR3 bases: TGTGCCAGCAACACAGAAGAGACCCAGTACTTC.